This T cell receptor (beta chain) was captured by sequencing in a study of blood T cell repertoires in COVID-19. Here immunoSEQ multiplex PCR was the method, and the copy in TCRdb shows in-frame clones only, minus some. The table lists 450,000 to 500,000 clones, roughly 90% of them singletons. The length of the CDR3 is 16 residues. The germline CDR1 and CDR2 sequences are SGDLS and YYNGEE. Trimming pared 0 bases from V and 4 bases from J, leaving 14 bases between. The V and J genes are TRBV9 and TRBJ2-1, with D unclear. The sample taken for sequencing was PBMCs or T cells enriched from blood (not recorded which). The TCR sequence derives from a woman between 18 and 29 years old who had recovered from COVID-19. The CDR3 loop is CASSVEANNLYNEQFF. The CDR3 region has the DNA TGTGCCAGCAGCGTAGAAGCTAATAATCTGTACAATGAGCAGTTCTTC.